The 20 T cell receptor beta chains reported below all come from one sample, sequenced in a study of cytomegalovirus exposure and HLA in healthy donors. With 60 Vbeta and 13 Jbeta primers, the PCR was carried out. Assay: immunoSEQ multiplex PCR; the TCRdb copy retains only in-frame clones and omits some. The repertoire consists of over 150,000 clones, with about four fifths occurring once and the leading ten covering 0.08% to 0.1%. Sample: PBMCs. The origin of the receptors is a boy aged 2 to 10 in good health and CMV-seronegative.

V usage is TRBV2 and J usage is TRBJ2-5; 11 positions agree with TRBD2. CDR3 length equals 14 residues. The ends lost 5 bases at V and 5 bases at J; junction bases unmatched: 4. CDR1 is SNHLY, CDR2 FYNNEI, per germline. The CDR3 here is CASSLLAGGETQYF. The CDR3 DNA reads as TGTGCCAGCAGTCTCCTAGCGGGGGGCGAGACCCAGTACTTC.

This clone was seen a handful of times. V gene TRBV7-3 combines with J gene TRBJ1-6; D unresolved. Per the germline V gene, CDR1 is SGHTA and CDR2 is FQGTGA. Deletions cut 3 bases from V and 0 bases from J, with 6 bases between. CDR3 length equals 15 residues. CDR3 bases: TGTGCCAGCAGCTTTGGGAGCTCCTATAATTCACCCCTCCACTTT. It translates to CASSFGSSYNSPLHF.

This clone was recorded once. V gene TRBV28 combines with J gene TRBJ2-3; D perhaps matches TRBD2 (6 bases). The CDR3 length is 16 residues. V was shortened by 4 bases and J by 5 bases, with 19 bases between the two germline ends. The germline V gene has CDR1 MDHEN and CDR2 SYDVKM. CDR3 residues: CASSSAGSPEGDTQYF. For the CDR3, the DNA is TGTGCCAGCAGTTCTGCCGGGTCCCCGGAGGGAGATACGCAGTATTTT.

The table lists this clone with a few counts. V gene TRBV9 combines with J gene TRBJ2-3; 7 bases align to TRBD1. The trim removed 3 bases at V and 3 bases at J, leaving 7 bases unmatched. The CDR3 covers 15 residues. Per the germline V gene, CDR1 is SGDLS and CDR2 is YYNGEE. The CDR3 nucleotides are TGTGCCAGCAGCGCCTGGGACAGCCTAACAGATACGCAGTATTTT. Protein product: CASSAWDSLTDTQYF. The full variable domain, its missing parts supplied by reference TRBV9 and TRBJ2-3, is DSGVTQTPKHLITATGQRVTLRCSPRSGDLSVYWYQQSLDQGLQFLIQYYNGEERAKGNILERFSAQQFPDLHSELNLSSLELGDSALYFCASSAWDSLTDTQYFGPGTRLTVL.

CDR3 in DNA: TGCAGCACCGGGACAGGGGCCAATGAGCAGTTCTTC. Its translation is CSTGTGANEQFF. The chain joins TRBV29-1 to TRBJ2-1; 10 bases are a match to TRBD1. CDR1 SQVTM and CDR2 ANQGSEA come from the germline V gene. J was trimmed by 6 bases and V by 8 bases; bases with no gene match: 4. This CDR3 has 12 amino acids.

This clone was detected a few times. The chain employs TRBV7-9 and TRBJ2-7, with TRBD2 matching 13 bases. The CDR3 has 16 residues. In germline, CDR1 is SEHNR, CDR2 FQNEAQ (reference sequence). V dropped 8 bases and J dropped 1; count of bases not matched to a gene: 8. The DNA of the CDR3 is TGTGCCAGCTGCCGATGGACTAGCGGGGGATCCTACGAGCAGTACTTC. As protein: CASCRWTSGGSYEQYF.

This CDR3 is CASSETGQETQYF. The CDR3 DNA sequence: TGTGCCAGCAGTGAAACAGGCCAAGAGACCCAGTACTTC. The rearrangement uses TRBV2 and TRBJ2-5; perhaps TRBD1 as D (5 bases). CDR3 length: 13 residues. The V gene lost 2 bases and the J gene lost 1 base, with 5 bases spanning the gap. Germline V gene sequence: CDR1 SNHLY, CDR2 FYNNEI.

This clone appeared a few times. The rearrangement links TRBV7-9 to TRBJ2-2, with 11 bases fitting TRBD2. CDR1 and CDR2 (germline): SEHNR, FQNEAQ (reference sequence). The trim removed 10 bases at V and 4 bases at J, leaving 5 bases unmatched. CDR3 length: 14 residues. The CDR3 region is CATQGLAVTGELFF. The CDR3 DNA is TGTGCCACCCAGGGACTAGCGGTCACCGGGGAGCTGTTTTTT.

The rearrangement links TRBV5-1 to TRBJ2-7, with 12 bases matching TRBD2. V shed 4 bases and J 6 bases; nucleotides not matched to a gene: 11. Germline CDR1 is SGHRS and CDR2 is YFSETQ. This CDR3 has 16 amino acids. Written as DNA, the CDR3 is TGCGCCAGCAGCCGGGGACTAGCGGGCCCGGCGGGCGAGCAGTACTTC. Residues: CASSRGLAGPAGEQYF.

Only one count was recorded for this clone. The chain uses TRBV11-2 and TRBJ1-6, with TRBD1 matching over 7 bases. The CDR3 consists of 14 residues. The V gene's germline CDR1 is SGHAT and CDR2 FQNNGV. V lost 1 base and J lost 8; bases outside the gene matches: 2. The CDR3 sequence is CASSLAGQHSPLHF. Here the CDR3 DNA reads TGTGCCAGCAGCTTAGCGGGACAGCATTCACCCCTCCACTTT. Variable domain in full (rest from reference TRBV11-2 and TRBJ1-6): EAGVAQSPRYKIIEKRQSVAFWCNPISGHATLYWYQQILGQGPKLLIQFQNNGVVDDSQLPKDRFSAERLKGVDSTLKIQPAKLEDSAVYLCASSLAGQHSPLHFGNGTRLTVT.

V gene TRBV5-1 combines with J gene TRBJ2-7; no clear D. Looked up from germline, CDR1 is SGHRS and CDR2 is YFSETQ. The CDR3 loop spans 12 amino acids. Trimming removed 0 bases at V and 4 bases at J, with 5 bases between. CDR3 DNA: TGCGCCAGCAGCTTGGACAGATACGAGCAGTACTTC. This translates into CASSLDRYEQYF.

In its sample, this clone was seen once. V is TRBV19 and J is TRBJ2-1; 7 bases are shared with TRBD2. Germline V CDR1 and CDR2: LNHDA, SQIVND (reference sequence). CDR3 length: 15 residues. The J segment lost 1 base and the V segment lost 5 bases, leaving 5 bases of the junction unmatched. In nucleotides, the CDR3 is TGTGCCAGTAGTCCGACAGCGGGATCCTACAATGAGCAGTTCTTC. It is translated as CASSPTAGSYNEQFF. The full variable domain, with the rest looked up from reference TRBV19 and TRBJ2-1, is DGGITQSPKYLFRKEGQNVTLSCEQNLNHDAMYWYRQDPGQGLRLIYYSQIVNDFQKGDIAEGYSVSREKKESFPLTVTSAQKNPTAFYLCASSPTAGSYNEQFFGPGTRLTVL.

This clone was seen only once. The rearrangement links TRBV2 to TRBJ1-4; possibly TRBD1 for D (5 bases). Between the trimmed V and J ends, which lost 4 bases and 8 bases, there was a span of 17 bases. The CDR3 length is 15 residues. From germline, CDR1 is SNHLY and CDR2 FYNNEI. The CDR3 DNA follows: TGTGCCAGCAGTGCTCGTCGGACATCCCTCGAAAAACTGTTTTTT. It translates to CASSARRTSLEKLFF.

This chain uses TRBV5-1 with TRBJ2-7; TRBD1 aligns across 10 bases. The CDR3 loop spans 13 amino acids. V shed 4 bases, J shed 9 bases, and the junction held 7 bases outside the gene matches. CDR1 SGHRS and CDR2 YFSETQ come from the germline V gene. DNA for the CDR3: TGCGCCAGCAGCAATTGGACAGGGGGTGGGCAGTACTTC. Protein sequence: CASSNWTGGGQYF.

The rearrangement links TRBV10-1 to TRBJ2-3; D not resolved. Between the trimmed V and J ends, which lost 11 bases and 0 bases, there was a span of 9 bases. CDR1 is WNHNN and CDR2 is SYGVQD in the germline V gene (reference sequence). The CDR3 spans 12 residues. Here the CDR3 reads CAWQASTDTQYF. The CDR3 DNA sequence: TGCGCCTGGCAGGCTAGCACAGATACGCAGTATTTT.

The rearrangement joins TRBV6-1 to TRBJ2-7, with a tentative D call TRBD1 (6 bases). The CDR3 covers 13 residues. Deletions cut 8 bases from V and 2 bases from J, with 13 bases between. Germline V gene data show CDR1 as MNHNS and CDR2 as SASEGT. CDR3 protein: CASSSGDPYEQYF. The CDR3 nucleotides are TGTGCCAGCTCGTCAGGGGATCCCTACGAGCAGTACTTC.

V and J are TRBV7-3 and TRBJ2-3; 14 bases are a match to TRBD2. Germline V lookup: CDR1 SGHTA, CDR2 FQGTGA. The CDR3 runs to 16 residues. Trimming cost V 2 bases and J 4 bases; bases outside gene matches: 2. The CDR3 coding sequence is TGTGCCAGCAGCTTAGGGGGACTAGCGGGAGCAGATACGCAGTATTTT. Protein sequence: CASSLGGLAGADTQYF.

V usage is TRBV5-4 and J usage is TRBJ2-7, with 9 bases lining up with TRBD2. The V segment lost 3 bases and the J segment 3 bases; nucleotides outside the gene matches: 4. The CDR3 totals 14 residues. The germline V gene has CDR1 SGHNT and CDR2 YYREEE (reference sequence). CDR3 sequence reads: CASSSSGGIYEQYF. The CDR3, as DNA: TGTGCCAGCAGCTCGAGCGGGGGGATCTACGAGCAGTACTTC.

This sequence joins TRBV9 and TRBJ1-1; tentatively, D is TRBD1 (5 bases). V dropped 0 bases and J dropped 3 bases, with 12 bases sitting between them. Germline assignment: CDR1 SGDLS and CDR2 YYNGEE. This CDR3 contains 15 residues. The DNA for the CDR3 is TGTGCCAGCAGCGTAGACCCAGGGTCTGACACTGAAGCTTTCTTT. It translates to CASSVDPGSDTEAFF. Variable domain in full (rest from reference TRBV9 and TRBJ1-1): DSGVTQTPKHLITATGQRVTLRCSPRSGDLSVYWYQQSLDQGLQFLIQYYNGEERAKGNILERFSAQQFPDLHSELNLSSLELGDSALYFCASSVDPGSDTEAFFGQGTRLTVV.

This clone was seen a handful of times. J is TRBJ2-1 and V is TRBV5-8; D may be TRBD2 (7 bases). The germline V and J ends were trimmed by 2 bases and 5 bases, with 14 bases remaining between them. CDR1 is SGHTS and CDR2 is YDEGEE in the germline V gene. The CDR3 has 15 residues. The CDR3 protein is CASSLRGAQNNEQFF. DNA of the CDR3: TGTGCCAGCAGCTTACGGGGGGCCCAAAACAATGAGCAGTTCTTC.